The 3 T cell receptor beta chains below all came from one sample that was sequenced in a study of control samples from healthy donors and cancer patients. The assay was immunoSEQ multiplex PCR, and TCRdb's table has in-frame clones only and misses some. This sample yields 100,000 or so clones, of which approximately 90% are seen a single time; roughly 2.5% belongs to the top ten. Sequenced material: blood. The receptors originated from a woman aged 18-29 years in good health.

The V and J genes are TRBV7-9 and TRBJ2-5; D is perhaps TRBD1 or TRBD2 (6 bases each). This CDR3 comprises 16 residues. Germline V CDR1 and CDR2: SEHNR, FQNEAQ (reference sequence). Between the trimmed V and J ends, which lost 4 bases and 5 bases, there was a span of 20 bases. DNA for the CDR3: TGTGCCAGCAGCTCGACCTCCTTCTGGGGGGCCGAGACCCAGTACTTC. This gives the protein CASSSTSFWGAETQYF.

The chain has TRBV18 and TRBJ1-5, with D perhaps TRBD1 (6 bases). CDR3 size: 16 residues. V shed 6 bases and J shed 1 base, with 16 bases lying between them. The germline gives CDR1 KGHSH, CDR2 LQKENI. CDR3 bases: TGTGCCAGCTCGACAGGCGGGGGGAAGAGCAATCAGCCCCAGCATTTT. This gives the protein CASSTGGGKSNQPQHF.

The chain uses TRBV5-6 and TRBJ2-7; 7 positions agree with TRBD1. The CDR3 is 12 residues long. Germline V CDR1 and CDR2: SGHDT, YYEEEE. V lost 3 bases, J lost 7 bases, and 4 bases stayed unmatched. CDR3 nucleotides: TGTGCCAGCAGCTGGGCGACAGGGGAGCAGTACTTC. This encodes CASSWATGEQYF. Variable domain in full (rest from reference TRBV5-6 and TRBJ2-7): DAGVTQSPTHLIKTRGQQVTLRCSPKSGHDTVSWYQQALGQGPQFIFQYYEEEERQRGNFPDRFSGHQFPNYSSELNVNALLLGDSALYLCASSWATGEQYFGPGTRLTVT.